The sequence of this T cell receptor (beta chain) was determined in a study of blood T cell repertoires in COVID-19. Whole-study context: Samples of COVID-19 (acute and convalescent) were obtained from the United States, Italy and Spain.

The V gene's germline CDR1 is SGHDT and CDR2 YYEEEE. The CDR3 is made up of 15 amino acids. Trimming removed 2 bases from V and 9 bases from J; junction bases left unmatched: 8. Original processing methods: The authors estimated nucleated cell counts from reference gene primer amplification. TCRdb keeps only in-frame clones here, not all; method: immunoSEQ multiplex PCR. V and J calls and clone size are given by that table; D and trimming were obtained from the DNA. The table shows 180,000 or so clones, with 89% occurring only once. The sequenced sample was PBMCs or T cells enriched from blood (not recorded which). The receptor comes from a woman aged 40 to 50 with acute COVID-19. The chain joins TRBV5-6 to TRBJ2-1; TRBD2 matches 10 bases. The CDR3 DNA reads TGTGCCAGCAGCTTCGGCCTAGCGGGAGTCGTTGAGCAGTTCTTC. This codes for CASSFGLAGVVEQFF.